This T cell receptor (beta chain) emerged from a study of T-cell reconstitution after alpha-beta-depleted transplantation in children. Study-wide results and caveats: Expanded graft clones numbering several hundred reportedly gave rise to alpha-beta T cells about two months after transplant. Once a year had passed after transplant, T-cell counts and diversity came mostly from newly produced T cells.

TCRbeta library preparation incorporated unique molecular identifiers. TCRdb redid the calling of the PCR reads with MiXCR, one entry per CDR3 protein. The repertoire consists of about 590,000 distinct CDR3 sequences, with approximately 12% occurring once and the leading ten covering about 2.2%. Germline values: CDR1 MDHEN, CDR2 SYDVKM. Trimming shortened V by 6 bases and J by 0 bases, and 12 bases separated the two germline ends. The CDR3 contains 15 residues. About this clonotype: Its antigen is currently unknown.

The material sequenced was PBMCs, mostly from graft donor cells, taken 360 days after TCRalphabeta/CD19-depleted stem cell transplant. The chain is built from TRBV28 and TRBJ2-1; possible D gene TRBD2, 5 bases. This receptor was identified in a male patient between 10 and 17 years old who had a stem cell transplant for acute myeloid leukemia, so the T cells may come from the graft donor. CDR3 sequence reads: CASRGTGSSYNEQFF. The CDR3 nucleotides read TGTGCCAGCAGAGGAACGGGGAGCTCCTACAATGAGCAGTTCTTC.